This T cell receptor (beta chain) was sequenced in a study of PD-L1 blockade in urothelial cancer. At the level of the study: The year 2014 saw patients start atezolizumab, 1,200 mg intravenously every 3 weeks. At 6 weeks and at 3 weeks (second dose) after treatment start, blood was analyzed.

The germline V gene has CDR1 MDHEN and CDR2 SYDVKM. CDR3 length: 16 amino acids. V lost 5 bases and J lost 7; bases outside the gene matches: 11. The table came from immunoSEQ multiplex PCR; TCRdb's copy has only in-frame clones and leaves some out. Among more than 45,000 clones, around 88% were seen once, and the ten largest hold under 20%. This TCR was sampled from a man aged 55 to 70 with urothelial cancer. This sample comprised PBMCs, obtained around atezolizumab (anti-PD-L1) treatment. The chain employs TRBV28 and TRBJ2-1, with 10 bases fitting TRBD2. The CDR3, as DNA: TGTGCCAGCAGTACAGCTAGCGGGAGCGCTTTAAATGAGCAGTTCTTC. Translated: CASSTASGSALNEQFF. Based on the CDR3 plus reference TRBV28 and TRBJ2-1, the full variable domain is DVKVTQSSRYLVKRTGEKVFLECVQDMDHENMFWYRQDPGLGLRLIYFSYDVKMKEKGDIPEGYSVSREKKERFSLILESASTNQTSMYLCASSTASGSALNEQFFGPGTRLTVL.